This T cell receptor (beta chain) comes out of a study of T cell responses to AZD1222 COVID-19 vaccine. TCRdb keeps only in-frame clones here, not all; method: immunoSEQ multiplex PCR. The sample records fewer than 100,000 clones, approximately 88% being singletons. Study-wide points: Increases in Spike-specific TCR breadth and depth were seen after two AZD1222 doses. Only five or six individuals given AZD1222 were seropositive at baseline.

Doses given second, at about 4 or about 12 weeks, were pooled. CDR3 length: 15 amino acids. Germline CDR1 SQVTM, CDR2 ANQGSEA. Unmatched junction bases numbered 12, after V lost 7 bases and J lost 4 bases. This clone was observed a few times. What it binds is not known. The chain has TRBV29-1 and TRBJ2-3; 9 nucleotides align to TRBD1. This receptor was taken from an adult who received the AZD1222 COVID-19 vaccine. The source material was peripheral blood, sampled 28 days after the second AZD1222 dose. This CDR3 reads CSGAQGAGVADTQYF. CDR3 bases: TGCAGCGGGGCACAGGGGGCTGGGGTCGCAGATACGCAGTATTTT.